This T cell receptor beta chain was recorded in a study of shared clonotypes between healthy human individuals. Study-level background: Each donor had three CD4 naive, three CD4 memory, two CD8 naive and one CD8 memory plate. Findings and caveats of the study: Shared clonotypes: approximately 5% naive CD4, around 3.7% naive CD8, roughly 2.4% memory CD4, roughly 0.4% memory CD8. Only blood was sampled, and tissue TCR repertoires likely differ from blood ones.

Using immunoSEQ multiplex PCR, the repertoire was profiled, and TCRdb retains in-frame clones only, with some absent. The table lists under 850,000 clones, 72% of them singletons. Notes on this clone: Its antigen is undetermined.

V was clipped by 4 bases and J by 6 bases, with 13 bases between them. There are 13 residues in the CDR3. Germline V gene data show CDR1 as SGHVS and CDR2 as FQNEAQ. The sequenced material came from memory CD4+ T cells sorted from blood. Regarding subset: CD45RA-negative fraction. The rearrangement links TRBV7-8 to TRBJ2-7; D is unclear. The receptor was derived from a woman between 25 and 40 years old in good health. The CDR3 loop reads CASSSSRLREQYF. CDR3 DNA sequence: TGTGCCAGCAGCTCCAGCCGTCTCCGCGAGCAGTACTTC.